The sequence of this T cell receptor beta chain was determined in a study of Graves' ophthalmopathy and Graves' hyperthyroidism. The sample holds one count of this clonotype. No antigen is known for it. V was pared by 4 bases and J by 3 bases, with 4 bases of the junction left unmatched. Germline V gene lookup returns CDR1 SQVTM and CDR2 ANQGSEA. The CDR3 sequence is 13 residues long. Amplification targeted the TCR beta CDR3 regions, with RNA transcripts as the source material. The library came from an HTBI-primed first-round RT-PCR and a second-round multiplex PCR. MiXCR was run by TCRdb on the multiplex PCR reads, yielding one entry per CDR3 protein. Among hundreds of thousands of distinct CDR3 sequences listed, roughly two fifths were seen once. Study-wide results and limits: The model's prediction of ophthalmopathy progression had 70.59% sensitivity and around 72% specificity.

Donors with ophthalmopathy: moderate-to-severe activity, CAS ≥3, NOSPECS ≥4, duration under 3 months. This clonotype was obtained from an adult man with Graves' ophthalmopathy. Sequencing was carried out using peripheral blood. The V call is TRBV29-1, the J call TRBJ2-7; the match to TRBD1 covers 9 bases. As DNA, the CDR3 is TGCAGCGTTGTGGGGACAGGGTTCTACGAGCAGTACTTC. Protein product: CSVVGTGFYEQYF.